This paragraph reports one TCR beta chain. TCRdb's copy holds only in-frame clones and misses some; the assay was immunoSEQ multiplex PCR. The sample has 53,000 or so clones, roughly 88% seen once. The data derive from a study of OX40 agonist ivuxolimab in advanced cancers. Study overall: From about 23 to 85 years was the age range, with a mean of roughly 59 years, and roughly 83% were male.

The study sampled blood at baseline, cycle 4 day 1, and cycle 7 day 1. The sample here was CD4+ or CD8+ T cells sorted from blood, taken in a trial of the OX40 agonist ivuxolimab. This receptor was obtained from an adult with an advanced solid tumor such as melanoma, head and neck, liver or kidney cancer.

The CDR3 region is CASSSGQLNTEAFF. CDR3 nucleotide sequence: TGTGCCAGCAGCTCCGGACAGCTGAACACTGAAGCTTTCTTT. This sequence joins TRBV5-4 and TRBJ1-1; maybe TRBD1 (6 bases). V shed 3 bases and J shed 0 bases, with 9 bases lying between them. CDR1 and CDR2 from the germline V gene are SGHNT and YYREEE (reference sequence). The CDR3 has 14 residues.